The rows below give T cell receptor beta chains drawn from one sample of a study of identical twins. TCRdb reprocessed the 5' RACE reads with MiXCR, giving one entry per CDR3 protein. The sample includes more than 650,000 distinct CDR3 sequences, around 6% of them seen just once. Input material: naive T cells sorted from blood. The receptors were gathered from a young man in good health. Both conserved end residues are part of each CDR3. D genes are given only for firm matches. Size tells how often a clone was seen (once, few, many) or the class of an expanded clone, and some rows leave it out.

TRBD2	TRBV29-1	TRBJ2-5	many	CSVPLGGSWETQYF	TGCAGCGTCCCCCTAGGCGGGAGTTGGGAGACCCAGTACTTC
TRBD2	TRBV20-1	TRBJ2-5	.	CSARVATSGETQYF	TGCAGTGCTAGAGTAGCGACTAGCGGAGAGACCCAGTACTTC
.	TRBV5-1	TRBJ1-2	once	CASSFRSADANYGYTF	TGCGCCAGCAGCTTTCGGTCTGCCGACGCTAACTATGGCTACACCTTC
.	TRBV7-9	TRBJ2-2	.	CASSPGGPGTGELFF	TGTGCCAGCAGTCCCGGAGGGCCGGGCACCGGGGAGCTGTTTTTT
.	TRBV15	TRBJ1-1	many	CASGGMNTEAFF	TGTGCTTCGGGGGGGATGAACACTGAAGCTTTCTTT
.	TRBV24-1	TRBJ2-5	many	CATSGRGERETQYF	TGTGCCACCAGTGGGAGGGGGGAGAGAGAGACCCAGTACTTC
.	TRBV5-1	TRBJ2-1	many	CASSLEVASWEQFF	TGCGCCAGCAGCTTGGAAGTTGCGTCTTGGGAGCAGTTCTTC
.	TRBV10-3	TRBJ2-2	many	CAISESSGNTGELFF	TGTGCCATCAGTGAGTCGAGCGGGAACACCGGGGAGCTGTTTTTT
TRBD1	TRBV20-1	TRBJ1-6	few	CSARDSGTGASPLHF	TGCAGTGCTAGAGATTCCGGGACAGGGGCTTCACCCCTCCACTTT
.	TRBV7-9	TRBJ2-5	many	CASTTERETQYF	TGTGCCAGCACCACCGAACGTGAGACCCAGTACTTC
.	TRBV12-3/TRBV12-4	TRBJ2-7	many	CASSFQTPTHEQYF	TGTGCCAGCAGTTTCCAGACACCGACCCACGAGCAGTACTTC
.	TRBV6-1	TRBJ2-7	few	CASSEPARVTYEQYF	TGTGCCAGCAGTGAACCGGCCAGGGTAACCTACGAGCAGTACTTC
TRBD1	TRBV12-3/TRBV12-4	TRBJ1-2	many	CASRPPSDRVNGYTF	TGTGCCAGCAGACCACCCTCGGACAGGGTGAATGGCTACACCTTC
.	TRBV30	TRBJ2-5	few	CAWSVGVRGEGETQYF	TGTGCCTGGAGTGTCGGCGTGAGGGGTGAGGGGGAGACCCAGTACTTC
TRBD1	TRBV7-9	TRBJ2-4	many	CASSLSGTGNIQYF	TGTGCCAGCAGCTTATCCGGGACAGGGAACATTCAGTACTTC
.	TRBV10-3	TRBJ2-4	many	CAIIPAGKVAKNIQYF	TGTGCCATCATCCCCGCAGGGAAGGTAGCCAAAAACATTCAGTACTTC
TRBD1	TRBV5-1	TRBJ1-1	few	CASSTGGQGGAAFF	TGCGCCAGCAGCACCGGGGGACAGGGGGGCGCAGCTTTCTTT
.	TRBV12-3/TRBV12-4	TRBJ2-3	many	CASSPGKELTDTQYF	TGTGCCAGCAGTCCAGGGAAGGAACTCACAGATACGCAGTATTTT
.	TRBV4-1	TRBJ1-6	many	CASSQDSIPYNSPLHF	TGCGCCAGCAGCCAAGATTCGATACCCTATAATTCACCCCTCCACTTT
.	TRBV29-1	TRBJ2-3	many	CSVPRPGATDTQYF	TGCAGCGTTCCCCGCCCGGGAGCGACAGATACGCAGTATTTT
.	TRBV28	TRBJ1-5	many	CASSGTGTRGQPQHF	TGTGCCAGCAGTGGAACAGGGACTCGGGGGCAGCCCCAGCATTTT
TRBD1	TRBV28	TRBJ2-1	.	CASILQGTYNEQFF	TGTGCCAGCATCCTACAGGGGACCTACAATGAGCAGTTCTTC
.	TRBV10-3	TRBJ2-3	few	CAISWKTSTDTQYF	TGTGCCATCAGTTGGAAAACTAGCACAGATACGCAGTATTTT
TRBD1	TRBV18	TRBJ2-7	many	CASSPNRGYEQYF	TGTGCCAGCTCACCTAACAGGGGCTACGAGCAGTACTTC
.	TRBV10-3	TRBJ1-2	many	CAISDPRGSLYGYTF	TGTGCCATCAGTGACCCCCGGGGTTCCCTCTATGGCTACACCTTC
TRBD1	TRBV2	TRBJ2-7	.	CASKGDRSSYEQYF	TGTGCCAGCAAAGGGGACAGGAGCTCCTACGAGCAGTACTTC
.	TRBV19	TRBJ1-5	few	CASKYGENQPQHF	TGTGCCAGTAAATACGGAGAAAATCAGCCCCAGCATTTT
.	TRBV25-1	TRBJ1-6	few	CASRQSSYNSPLHF	TGTGCCAGCAGACAGAGCTCCTATAATTCACCCCTCCACTTT
TRBD2	TRBV11-2	TRBJ2-1	many	CASSLEGLAGTEQFF	TGTGCCAGCAGCTTAGAGGGGCTAGCGGGGACCGAGCAGTTCTTC
TRBD2	TRBV29-1	TRBJ2-1	many	CSVETAGRHNEQFF	TGCAGCGTTGAGACAGCGGGGAGGCACAATGAGCAGTTCTTC
.	TRBV7-6	TRBJ1-3	.	CASNSPGHSGNTIYF	TGTGCCAGCAACTCCCCAGGGCACTCTGGAAACACCATATATTTT
.	TRBV11-2	TRBJ2-3	few	CASSLIALRTTDTQYF	TGTGCCAGCAGCCTTATAGCCCTGCGGACCACAGATACGCAGTATTTT
.	TRBV20-1	TRBJ1-1	many	CSARDPGRTAFF	TGCAGTGCTAGAGATCCGGGACGGACTGCTTTCTTT
.	TRBV12-3/TRBV12-4	TRBJ2-1	many	CASSPVRYNEQFF	TGTGCCAGCAGTCCCGTTAGGTACAATGAGCAGTTCTTC
TRBD2	TRBV11-2	TRBJ2-7	few	CASSLYPGGAGLALPYEQYF	TGTGCCAGCAGCCTATATCCGGGGGGGGCAGGGCTAGCCCTCCCTTACGAGCAGTACTTC
.	TRBV6-1	TRBJ2-5	few	CASSEGGGSQETQYF	TGTGCCAGCAGTGAGGGGGGCGGATCCCAAGAGACCCAGTACTTC
.	TRBV7-9	TRBJ2-5	few	CASSTTQGKETQYF	TGTGCCAGCAGCACTACTCAAGGGAAAGAGACCCAGTACTTC
.	TRBV7-2	TRBJ1-6	few	CASTQLSSYNSPLHF	TGTGCCAGCACCCAATTAAGCTCCTATAATTCACCCCTCCACTTT
.	TRBV20-1	TRBJ1-4	.	CSATRAGEKLFF	TGCAGTGCTACCAGGGCGGGAGAAAAACTGTTTTTT
.	TRBV7-9	TRBJ2-3	.	CASSEARVRTDTQYF	TGTGCCAGCAGCGAGGCGCGGGTACGCACAGATACGCAGTATTTT
TRBD2	TRBV6-1	TRBJ2-7	many	CASRRTSGRMGEQYF	TGTGCCAGCAGAAGGACTAGCGGGAGAATGGGCGAGCAGTACTTC
.	TRBV12-3/TRBV12-4	TRBJ2-2	many	CASSRTLAGSNTGELFF	TGTGCCAGCAGCCGGACCCTGGCAGGGTCGAACACCGGGGAGCTGTTTTTT
.	TRBV6-5	TRBJ2-7	few	CASSYHTVGAYEQYF	TGTGCCAGCAGTTACCACACAGTGGGGGCCTACGAGCAGTACTTC
TRBD2	TRBV7-8	TRBJ2-5	.	CASSSRRGGKSQETQYF	TGTGCCAGCAGCTCCCGTCGGGGGGGAAAATCCCAAGAGACCCAGTACTTC
TRBD1	TRBV9	TRBJ2-5	.	CASSVSDTGQGQETQYF	TGTGCCAGCAGCGTATCTGATACGGGACAGGGCCAAGAGACCCAGTACTTC
.	TRBV11-2	TRBJ2-1	many	CASSLDPPYNEQFF	TGTGCCAGCAGCTTAGATCCGCCATACAATGAGCAGTTCTTC
TRBD1	TRBV9	TRBJ2-1	many	CASSVRDSSNNEQFF	TGTGCCAGCAGCGTGAGGGACAGCTCAAACAATGAGCAGTTCTTC
TRBD2	TRBV20-1	TRBJ2-1	many	CSARSHGGISSYNEQFF	TGCAGTGCCCGCTCTCACGGGGGGATTAGCTCCTACAATGAGCAGTTCTTC
.	TRBV12-3/TRBV12-4	TRBJ2-1	many	CASSLSWGREGRGNEQFF	TGTGCCAGCAGTTTATCGTGGGGGAGAGAGGGCCGGGGCAATGAGCAGTTCTTC
.	TRBV21-1	TRBJ1-5	many	CASSKALEGKGNQPQHF	TGTGCCAGCAGCAAAGCGCTCGAGGGGAAGGGCAATCAGCCCCAGCATTTT
.	TRBV27	TRBJ1-5	few	CASSPEGVDIRQGQPQHF	TGTGCCAGCAGTCCAGAGGGGGTCGATATTAGGCAAGGTCAGCCCCAGCATTTT
TRBD1	TRBV4-3	TRBJ2-3	many	CASSRWTGVADTQYF	TGCGCCAGCAGCCGGTGGACAGGGGTGGCAGATACGCAGTATTTT
.	TRBV7-3	TRBJ1-5	few	CASSQLGGGSNQPQHF	TGTGCCAGCAGCCAACTGGGGGGGGGGAGCAATCAGCCCCAGCATTTT